The 14 T cell receptor beta chains listed next were all sequenced from one sample in a study of beta chain features in type 1 diabetes. Whole-study findings and limits: The study found moderately but significantly shorter TCRB CDR3s in all four CD4+ subsets of Type 1 diabetes patients.

The antigens these receptors bind are not known. Investigators reverse transcribed all isolated RNA, so they sequenced expressed TCRB transcripts. TCRdb's copy holds only in-frame clones and misses some; the assay was immunoSEQ multiplex PCR. The sample lists 330,000 or so clones, around 13% occurring once. Material for sequencing was naive CD4+ T cells from blood. These receptors were taken from a woman younger than 30 with type 1 diabetes.

In its sample, this clone was seen a few times. Other DNA sequences in the same sample also yield this CDR3. The chain carries TRBV5-1 and TRBJ2-1; D is uncertain. V gave up 0 bases and J gave up 0 bases, with 4 bases separating them. The length of the CDR3 is 14 residues. CDR1 SGHRS and CDR2 YFSETQ come from the germline V gene. DNA for the CDR3: TGCGCCAGCAGCTTGGCCAGCTCCTACAATGAGCAGTTCTTC. Protein: CASSLASSYNEQFF.

There are a few counts of this clone. This chain links TRBV7-9 with TRBJ2-5; TRBD1 aligns across 7 bases. The V segment lost 6 bases and the J segment 4 bases; nucleotides outside the gene matches: 11. The CDR3 has 15 residues. Germline CDR1 is SEHNR and CDR2 is FQNEAQ (reference sequence). The CDR3 loop is CASRENRGPVETQYF. CDR3 DNA: TGTGCCAGCAGAGAAAACAGGGGACCGGTAGAGACCCAGTACTTC.

This clone was seen a handful of times. The chain uses TRBV4-1 and TRBJ1-4, with D tentatively TRBD1 (6 bases). V dropped 4 bases and J dropped 7 bases, with 22 bases sitting between them. The length of the CDR3 is 17 residues. Per germline, CDR1 MGHRA and CDR2 YSYEKL. In DNA, the CDR3 is TGCGCCAGCAGCCTCAGACAGGTACCCCGCTCAGGTGAAAAACTGTTTTTT. Its translation is CASSLRQVPRSGEKLFF.

This clone was found a few times. J is TRBJ2-1 and V is TRBV10-3, with D hard to call. Germline V lookup: CDR1 ENHRY, CDR2 SYGVKD. The CDR3 length is 12 residues. Trimming stripped 8 bases from V and 6 bases from J, with 11 bases between. The CDR3, as DNA: TGTGCCATCCGTCGAGCTCTCAATGAGCAGTTCTTC. Its translation is CAIRRALNEQFF.

This clone was detected only a few times. This chain links TRBV18 with TRBJ1-4; D is possibly TRBD1 (5 bases). V was clipped by 2 bases and J by 7 bases, with 11 bases between them. The germline gives CDR1 KGHSH, CDR2 LQKENI. The CDR3 consists of 14 residues. DNA of the CDR3: TGTGCCAGCTCACCAAAAGGGGCTGGTGAAAAACTGTTTTTT. It is translated as CASSPKGAGEKLFF. The full variable domain, rest sourced from reference TRBV18 and TRBJ1-4, is NAGVMQNPRHLVRRRGQEARLRCSPMKGHSHVYWYRQLPEEGLKFMVYLQKENIIDESGMPKERFSAEFPKEGPSILRIQQVVRGDSAAYFCASSPKGAGEKLFFGSGTQLSVL.

The chain carries TRBV11-2 and TRBJ2-1; TRBD1 might be the D (5 bases). The germline V gene encodes CDR1 SGHAT and CDR2 FQNNGV. V lost 5 bases, J lost 2 bases, and 16 bases lay in between. CDR3 length: 16 residues. The CDR3 coding sequence is TGTGCCAGCAGCCCCCTAAAGGGGAAGGCCTACAATGAGCAGTTCTTC. Encoded protein: CASSPLKGKAYNEQFF.

This clone was observed a handful of times. This chain uses TRBV5-6 with TRBJ1-2, with 9 bases identical to TRBD1. CDR1 is SGHDT and CDR2 is YYEEEE in the germline V gene. There are 13 residues in the CDR3. Losses at the gene ends were 4 bases for V and 8 bases for J; bases not matched to a gene: 6. DNA of the CDR3: TGTGCCAGCAGCCTCCGGGACAGGGACGGCTACACCTTC. Its translation: CASSLRDRDGYTF.

Turning to this clone: The identical CDR3 is also encoded by other nucleotide sequences in the sample. This chain links TRBV7-2 with TRBJ2-7; D might be TRBD2 (6 bases). The CDR3 totals 14 residues. Trimming took 6 bases from V and 0 from J, leaving 12 bases between them. Germline CDR1 reads SGHTA; CDR2 reads FQGNSA. CDR3 in DNA: TGTGCCAGCAGTCGTGGGGGGAGCTCCTACGAGCAGTACTTC. This encodes CASSRGGSSYEQYF.

V gene TRBV7-2 combines with J gene TRBJ2-7; 9 bases are shared with TRBD1. Germline V CDR1 and CDR2: SGHTA, FQGNSA. After removal of 5 bases from V and 3 bases from J, the junction contained 8 bases not matched to a gene. The CDR3 sequence is 15 residues long. This CDR3 is CASSMGQGTYYEQYF. CDR3 bases: TGTGCCAGCAGCATGGGACAGGGAACCTACTACGAGCAGTACTTC.

The V gene is TRBV28, the J gene TRBJ2-7; D possibly corresponds to TRBD1 (6 bases). Per germline, CDR1 MDHEN and CDR2 SYDVKM. This CDR3 spans 13 amino acids. V shed 10 bases and J shed 7 bases, with 20 bases lying between them. CDR3 amino acids: CATAQGARGEQYF. The CDR3 nucleotides read TGTGCCACTGCACAGGGAGCGAGGGGGGAGCAGTACTTC.

The chain links TRBV27 to TRBJ1-2; 8 positions agree with TRBD1. Trimming removed 8 bases from V and 3 bases from J; junction bases left unmatched: 11. Germline lookup yields CDR1 MNHEY and CDR2 SMNVEV (reference sequence). This CDR3 contains 15 residues. DNA for the CDR3: TGTGCCAGCGGACTACAAGACAGGGGAGACTATGGCTACACCTTC. It specifies CASGLQDRGDYGYTF.

V gene TRBV28 combines with J gene TRBJ2-7; the D gene is possibly TRBD2 (6 bases). There are 13 residues in the CDR3. The V gene's germline CDR1 is MDHEN and CDR2 SYDVKM. Trimming took 7 bases from V and 3 from J, leaving 13 bases between them. The CDR3 coding sequence is TGTGCCAGCACCCCAGGACTACTCTACGAGCAGTACTTC. Protein sequence: CASTPGLLYEQYF.

This chain joins TRBV5-1 and TRBJ2-5, with D tentatively TRBD2 (6 bases). Germline V gene data show CDR1 as SGHRS and CDR2 as YFSETQ. The CDR3 extends over 14 amino acids. V lost 7 bases and J lost 2, with 15 bases in between. The CDR3 DNA is TGCGCCAGCTCAACAGGAGGGCTTCAAGAGACCCAGTACTTC. Protein product: CASSTGGLQETQYF.

The V and J genes are TRBV5-4 and TRBJ1-1; D ambiguous. Between the trimmed V and J ends, which lost 4 bases and 1 base, there was a span of 11 bases. The CDR3 is 14 residues long. Germline CDR1 is SGHNT and CDR2 is YYREEE (reference sequence). CDR3 nucleotide sequence: TGTGCCAGCAGCCCTTTGGAGGGGAACACTGAAGCTTTCTTT. This codes for CASSPLEGNTEAFF. Full variable domain (missing parts from reference TRBV5-4 and TRBJ1-1): ETGVTQSPTHLIKTRGQQVTLRCSSQSGHNTVSWYQQALGQGPQFIFQYYREEENGRGNFPPRFSGLQFPNYSSELNVNALELDDSALYLCASSPLEGNTEAFFGQGTRLTVV.